Below are 26 T cell receptor beta chains sequenced from a single sample in a study of blood T cell repertoires in COVID-19. Profiling relied on immunoSEQ multiplex PCR, and the TCRdb table lists in-frame clones only, not all of them. In the table there are about half a million clones, approximately 85% of which are singletons. Sequenced sample: peripheral blood. The receptors come from a human donor in a cohort sampled during active COVID-19.

The chain couples TRBV5-4 to TRBJ2-1; TRBD2 agrees at 13 bases. This CDR3 contains 19 residues. From germline, CDR1 is SGHNT and CDR2 YYREEE (reference sequence). The trim removed 4 bases at V and 12 bases at J, leaving 22 bases unmatched. CDR3 bases: TGTGCCAGCAGCACCAACGGGGGCCCCGGGACTAGCGGGACGATGCGGCAGTTCTTC. Protein product: CASSTNGGPGTSGTMRQFF.

This chain connects TRBV19 to TRBJ1-4, with 7 bases that match TRBD1. CDR1 and CDR2 from the germline V gene are LNHDA and SQIVND (reference sequence). Trimming removed 2 bases from V and 2 bases from J; junction bases left unmatched: 2. This CDR3 spans 15 amino acids. Here the CDR3 DNA reads TGTGCCAGTAGTATAACAGGGGAGACTAATGAAAAACTGTTTTTT. Its protein is CASSITGETNEKLFF. The whole variable domain, remainder taken from reference TRBV19 and TRBJ1-4, is DGGITQSPKYLFRKEGQNVTLSCEQNLNHDAMYWYRQDPGQGLRLIYYSQIVNDFQKGDIAEGYSVSREKKESFPLTVTSAQKNPTAFYLCASSITGETNEKLFFGSGTQLSVL.

This rearrangement joins TRBV7-2 to TRBJ2-7; weak D call: TRBD2 (7 bases). Germline CDR1 SGHTA, CDR2 FQGNSA. The CDR3 is made up of 14 amino acids. V was cut by 4 bases and J by 1 base, with 11 bases left in between. CDR3 protein: CASSSRGGSYEQYF. In DNA, the CDR3 is TGTGCCAGCAGCTCAAGGGGGGGGTCCTACGAGCAGTACTTC.

The rearrangement joins TRBV28 to TRBJ2-7; tentatively, D is TRBD1 (5 bases). Per germline, CDR1 MDHEN and CDR2 SYDVKM. Trimming removed 3 bases from V and 2 bases from J, with 11 bases in between. The CDR3 has 14 amino acids. The CDR3: CASSFVRQTYEQYF. CDR3 nucleotides: TGTGCCAGCAGTTTCGTGCGACAGACCTACGAGCAGTACTTC.

The rearrangement uses TRBV5-4 and TRBJ1-3; D possibly corresponds to TRBD1 (6 bases). The CDR3 loop spans 15 amino acids. V was shortened by 0 bases and J by 2 bases, with 9 bases between the two germline ends. The germline CDR1 and CDR2 sequences are SGHNT and YYREEE (reference sequence). The CDR3 loop reads CASSLDRVTGNTIYF. CDR3 sequence (DNA): TGTGCCAGCAGCTTGGACAGGGTAACTGGAAACACCATATATTTT. The full variable domain, with the rest looked up from reference TRBV5-4 and TRBJ1-3, is ETGVTQSPTHLIKTRGQQVTLRCSSQSGHNTVSWYQQALGQGPQFIFQYYREEENGRGNFPPRFSGLQFPNYSSELNVNALELDDSALYLCASSLDRVTGNTIYFGEGSWLTVV.

This chain connects TRBV2 to TRBJ1-5, with D possibly TRBD1 on 5 matching bases. V was shortened by 2 bases and J by 0 bases, with 8 bases between the two germline ends. This CDR3 has 15 amino acids. CDR1 and CDR2 (germline): SNHLY, FYNNEI. For the CDR3, the DNA is TGTGCCAGCAGTGAATCCAGGGCTAGCAATCAGCCCCAGCATTTT. Amino acids: CASSESRASNQPQHF.

The genes are TRBV10-1 and TRBJ2-1; D is possibly TRBD2 (5 bases). Germline lookup yields CDR1 WNHNN and CDR2 SYGVQD (reference sequence). Trimming pared 4 bases from V and 2 bases from J, leaving 12 bases between. The CDR3 spans 15 residues. The CDR3 DNA follows: TGCGCCAGCAGTGGACTGGAGGAGGCCTACAATGAGCAGTTCTTC. Its protein is CASSGLEEAYNEQFF.

This clone was observed once. The V call is TRBV5-1, the J call TRBJ2-3; 8 bases are shared with TRBD2. The germline CDR1 and CDR2 sequences are SGHRS and YFSETQ. V trimming: 9 bases; J trimming: 0 bases; junction bases outside the gene matches: 6. There are 14 residues in the CDR3. CDR3 protein: CATGVAGSTDTQYF. The CDR3 nucleotides are TGCGCCACCGGAGTAGCGGGAAGCACAGATACGCAGTATTTT. The complete variable domain, with remaining parts taken from reference TRBV5-1 and TRBJ2-3, reads KAGVTQTPRYLIKTRGQQVTLSCSPISGHRSVSWYQQTPGQGLQFLFEYFSETQRNKGNFPGRFSGRQFSNSRSEMNVSTLELGDSALYLCATGVAGSTDTQYFGPGTRLTVL.

The chain links TRBV3-1 (or the pseudogene TRBV3-2) to TRBJ2-6; D unresolved. V was pared by 4 bases and J by 0 bases, with 22 bases between. The CDR3 covers 20 residues. Germline CDR1 is LGHDT and CDR2 is YNNKEL (reference sequence). CDR3 region: CASSPHLRSGTSSGANVLTF. CDR3 DNA: TGTGCCAGCAGCCCCCATTTACGGAGTGGTACCAGCTCTGGGGCCAACGTCCTGACTTTC.

This clone was seen a single time. The sample holds other DNA sequences that translate to the same CDR3. The chain couples TRBV27 to TRBJ1-1; D unresolved. Germline values: CDR1 MNHEY, CDR2 SMNVEV (reference sequence). The CDR3 has 13 residues. Trimming shortened V by 2 bases and J by 4 bases, and 8 bases separated the two germline ends. CDR3 region: CASSLNRFTEAFF. CDR3 in DNA: TGTGCCAGCAGTTTAAACAGATTCACTGAAGCTTTCTTT.

This sequence joins TRBV2 and TRBJ2-1; D unclear. Germline V gene sequence: CDR1 SNHLY, CDR2 FYNNEI. The CDR3 is 15 amino acids. The ends were cut back, 4 bases at V and 6 bases at J, with 16 bases in the middle. The CDR3 coding sequence is TGTGCCAGCAGTGTACTACAACCTCAGAGCAATGAGCAGTTCTTC. Translating it yields CASSVLQPQSNEQFF.

The V gene is TRBV3-1 (or the pseudogene TRBV3-2), the J gene TRBJ2-7; TRBD2 matches at 10 bases. This CDR3 region has 14 residues. The V and J ends lost 4 bases and 3 bases, in that order; junction bases with no gene match: 3. Germline V lookup: CDR1 LGHDT, CDR2 YNNKEL (reference sequence). CDR3 in DNA: TGTGCCAGCAGCCCCCCTAGCGGGAGCTACGAGCAGTACTTC. Encoded protein: CASSPPSGSYEQYF.

This chain uses TRBV6-7 with TRBJ1-3; no reliable D call. TRBV6-7 has ORF status, its function being uncertain. V was cut by 2 bases and J by 0 bases, with 14 bases left in between. CDR3 length equals 17 residues. The CDR3 DNA reads as TGTGCCAGCAGTTACCGATCTCGGAGAGACTCTGGAAACACCATATATTTT. Translated, it gives CASSYRSRRDSGNTIYF.

This clone appeared a single time. This chain links TRBV2 with TRBJ1-3, with D hard to call. The germline CDR1 and CDR2 sequences are SNHLY and FYNNEI. The CDR3 runs to 15 residues. V lost 5 bases, J lost 0 bases, and 11 bases lay in between. The DNA of the CDR3 is TGTGCCAGCAGTAAGGAGGGTAACTCTGGAAACACCATATATTTT. Amino acid sequence: CASSKEGNSGNTIYF.

The rearrangement links TRBV9 to TRBJ2-1, with D perhaps TRBD2 (5 bases). Germline V gives CDR1 SGDLS, CDR2 YYNGEE. V shed 4 bases and J shed 0 bases, with 11 bases lying between them. The CDR3 is 15 residues long. The CDR3 region is CASSSSGDSYNEQFF. The CDR3 DNA sequence: TGTGCCAGCAGCTCAAGCGGCGACTCCTACAATGAGCAGTTCTTC.

The table lists this clone with a count of one. The chain carries TRBV18 and TRBJ2-1; a possible D gene is TRBD2 (6 bases). Germline V lookup: CDR1 KGHSH, CDR2 LQKENI. V gave up 0 bases and J gave up 6 bases, with 12 bases separating them. The CDR3 contains 15 residues. CDR3 bases: TGTGCCAGCTCACCACCGTTGGGGGAGGCCAATGAGCAGTTCTTC. Amino acids: CASSPPLGEANEQFF.

This chain joins TRBV5-1 and TRBJ1-5; D not resolved. Germline V CDR1 and CDR2: SGHRS, YFSETQ. Trimming removed 5 bases at V and 0 bases at J, with 9 bases between. CDR3 size: 14 residues. The CDR3, as DNA: TGCGCCAGCAGGGAAGGAGATAGCAATCAGCCCCAGCATTTT. Protein sequence: CASREGDSNQPQHF.

The chain uses TRBV2 and TRBJ1-1; D gene unclear. The germline V and J ends were trimmed by 6 bases and 5 bases, with 19 bases remaining between them. CDR3 length equals 15 residues. The germline V gene has CDR1 SNHLY and CDR2 FYNNEI. The DNA of the CDR3 is TGTGCCAGCAGGGAAACCCGGGAAGGAGGGACTGAAGCTTTCTTT. Residues: CASRETREGGTEAFF.

The chain links TRBV13 to TRBJ2-7, with 10 bases that match TRBD1. The CDR3 length is 14 residues. The junction had 6 bases not matched to a gene; V was cut back by 3 bases and J by 7 bases. CDR1 and CDR2 from the germline V gene are PRHDT and FYEKMQ (reference sequence). CDR3 nucleotide sequence: TGTGCCAGCAGCTTTAGACAGGGGGCGCGGGAGCAGTACTTC. This gives the protein CASSFRQGAREQYF.

This clone has a single count. In DNA, the CDR3 is TGTGCCAGCAGTTCCAAGGGACTAGCGGAAGAGACCCAGTACTTC. Translation gives CASSSKGLAEETQYF. The V gene is TRBV6-2 or TRBV6-3, the J gene TRBJ2-5, with 11 bases identical to TRBD2. The CDR3 consists of 15 residues. Germline trimming cut 4 bases from V and 3 bases from J; bases unmatched to any gene: 4. Germline CDR1 is MNHEY and CDR2 is SVGEGT.

The DNA for the CDR3 is TGTGCCTGGAGGAGGGGGGGAGTGGGGAACACTGAAGCTTTCTTT. Its translation: CAWRRGGVGNTEAFF. The chain couples TRBV30 to TRBJ1-1, with D possibly TRBD1 on 6 matching bases. V shed 3 bases and J shed 1 base, with 15 bases lying between them. The CDR3 runs to 15 residues. In germline, CDR1 is GTSNPN, CDR2 SVGIG (reference sequence).

In DNA form, the CDR3 reads TGTGCCAGCTCACCTGCGGTAGACTCTGGAAACACCATATATTTT. Residues: CASSPAVDSGNTIYF. The rearrangement uses TRBV18 and TRBJ1-3; D remains ambiguous. Trimming took 3 bases from V and 0 from J, leaving 9 bases between them. CDR1 KGHSH and CDR2 LQKENI come from the germline V gene. The CDR3 length is 15 residues. The whole variable domain, filled in from reference TRBV18 and TRBJ1-3, reads NAGVMQNPRHLVRRRGQEARLRCSPMKGHSHVYWYRQLPEEGLKFMVYLQKENIIDESGMPKERFSAEFPKEGPSILRIQQVVRGDSAAYFCASSPAVDSGNTIYFGEGSWLTVV.

The V call is TRBV20-1, the J call TRBJ2-1; D is undetermined. V lost 5 bases and J lost 8, with 10 bases in between. CDR3 length: 11 residues. CDR1 and CDR2 from the germline V gene are DFQATT and SNEGSKA (reference sequence). The CDR3: CSAPRADEQFF. CDR3 bases: TGCAGTGCTCCTCGCGCGGATGAGCAGTTCTTC.

The chain's CDR3 is CASSSYTGGSTEAFF. The CDR3 region has the DNA TGTGCCAGCAGCTCCTATACAGGGGGCAGTACTGAAGCTTTCTTT. The chain uses TRBV7-6 and TRBJ1-1; 9 positions agree with TRBD1. With V trimmed by 4 bases and J by 5 bases, 8 bases remained unmatched. The CDR3 is 15 amino acids. The germline gives CDR1 SGHVS, CDR2 FNYEAQ.

CDR3: CASSGLTGSHEKLFF. In DNA, the CDR3 is TGTGCCAGCAGCGGCCTGACAGGGAGCCATGAAAAACTGTTTTTT. The V and J genes are TRBV9 and TRBJ1-4; 7 bases line up with TRBD1. CDR3 length: 15 amino acids. Germline CDR1 is SGDLS and CDR2 is YYNGEE. J was trimmed by 6 bases and V by 3 bases; bases with no gene match: 8. Drawing the rest from reference TRBV9 and TRBJ1-4, the complete variable domain is DSGVTQTPKHLITATGQRVTLRCSPRSGDLSVYWYQQSLDQGLQFLIQYYNGEERAKGNILERFSAQQFPDLHSELNLSSLELGDSALYFCASSGLTGSHEKLFFGSGTQLSVL.

This clone was recorded once. This sequence joins TRBV19 and TRBJ1-1, with 10 nucleotides matching TRBD1. The CDR3 runs to 16 residues. V trimming: 3 bases; J trimming: 4 bases; junction bases outside the gene matches: 8. Germline CDR1 is LNHDA and CDR2 is SQIVND (reference sequence). The CDR3: CASSIRQGAIGTEAFF. CDR3 nucleotide sequence: TGTGCCAGTAGTATTAGACAGGGGGCGATCGGCACTGAAGCTTTCTTT.